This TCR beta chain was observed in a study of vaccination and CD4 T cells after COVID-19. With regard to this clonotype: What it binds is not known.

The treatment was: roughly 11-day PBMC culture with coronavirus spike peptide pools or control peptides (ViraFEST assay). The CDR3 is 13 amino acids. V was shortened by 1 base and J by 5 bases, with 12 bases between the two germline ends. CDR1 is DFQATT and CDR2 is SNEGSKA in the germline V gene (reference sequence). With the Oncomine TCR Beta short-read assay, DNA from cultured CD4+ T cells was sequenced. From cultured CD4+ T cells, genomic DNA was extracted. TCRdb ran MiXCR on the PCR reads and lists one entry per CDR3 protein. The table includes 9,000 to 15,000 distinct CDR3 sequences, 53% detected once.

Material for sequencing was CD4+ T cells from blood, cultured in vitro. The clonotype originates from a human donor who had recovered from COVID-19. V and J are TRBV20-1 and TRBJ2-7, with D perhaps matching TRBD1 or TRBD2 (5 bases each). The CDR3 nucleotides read TGCAGTGCTAGAGTTGGGGGACGCCACGAGCAGTACTTC. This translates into CSARVGGRHEQYF.